Presented here are 20 T cell receptor beta chains from one specimen sequenced in a study of blood T cell repertoires in COVID-19 (dated by TCRdb to about 2020). Library construction relied on the immunoSEQ multiplex PCR assay. Here the immuneACCESS table is served through TCRdb, limited to in-frame sequences with V and J called. Missing clones are a known gap in these copies; in checked studies unresolved V genes cover under half, and the rest lacks a known reason. A total of some 220,000 clones appear in this sample, around three quarters of them only once. Around 7.7% of the sample is in the top ten clones. Material: peripheral blood. Receptors originate from a woman aged 70-85 years with acute or convalescent COVID-19.

V is TRBV29-1 and J is TRBJ1-1; D gene unclear. Trimming removed 7 bases from V and 1 base from J, with 16 bases in between. Germline lookup yields CDR1 SQVTM and CDR2 ANQGSEA. CDR3 length: 14 residues. The CDR3 DNA is TGCAGCGCTCTACGACCCCTAGGGAACACTGAAGCTTTCTTT. Encoded protein: CSALRPLGNTEAFF.

CDR3 sequence: CSVSQGNNEQFF. The CDR3, as DNA: TGCAGCGTTTCACAGGGAAACAATGAGCAGTTCTTC. The chain carries TRBV29-1 and TRBJ2-1, with D perhaps matching TRBD1 (6 bases). From germline, CDR1 is SQVTM and CDR2 ANQGSEA. The CDR3 extends over 12 amino acids. Trimming left V 5 bases short and J 5 bases short, with 10 bases between.

This clone was seen more than once but under ten times. The V call is TRBV19, the J call TRBJ2-4, with TRBD1 identical over 11 bases. J lost 9 bases, V lost 5 bases, and 6 bases had no gene match. The CDR3 consists of 14 residues. CDR1 LNHDA and CDR2 SQIVND come from the germline V gene (reference sequence). The CDR3 coding sequence is TGTGCCAGTAGTGCGGGACAGGGGGAAGGCATTCAGTACTTC. Its translation is CASSAGQGEGIQYF.

The V gene is TRBV18, the J gene TRBJ1-5; 12 bases line up with TRBD1. The CDR3 is 18 residues long. The trim removed 0 bases at V and 6 bases at J, leaving 9 bases unmatched. CDR1 is KGHSH and CDR2 is LQKENI in the germline V gene. The CDR3 region has the DNA TGTGCCAGCTCACCACCGGGGGGACAGGGGGCATCGGGTCAGCCCCAGCATTTT. This encodes CASSPPGGQGASGQPQHF. The full variable domain, with the rest looked up from reference TRBV18 and TRBJ1-5, is NAGVMQNPRHLVRRRGQEARLRCSPMKGHSHVYWYRQLPEEGLKFMVYLQKENIIDESGMPKERFSAEFPKEGPSILRIQQVVRGDSAAYFCASSPPGGQGASGQPQHFGDGTRLSIL.

The chain joins TRBV30 to TRBJ1-1; 7 bases align to TRBD1. V trimming: 1 base; J trimming: 3 bases; junction bases outside the gene matches: 8. CDR1 GTSNPN and CDR2 SVGIG come from the germline V gene (reference sequence). The CDR3 covers 15 residues. The CDR3 is CAWSGQQGTDTEAFF. CDR3 DNA: TGTGCCTGGAGTGGCCAACAGGGGACGGACACTGAAGCTTTCTTT.

This clone occurred once. This chain connects TRBV6-2 or TRBV6-3 to TRBJ2-5; 11 nucleotides align to TRBD2. The J segment lost 5 bases and the V segment lost 5 bases, leaving 10 bases of the junction unmatched. The CDR3 runs 16 residues. Germline CDR1 and CDR2: MNHEY and SVGEGT. This chain's CDR3 is CASSPGLAGSGETQYF. CDR3 in DNA: TGTGCCAGCAGTCCCGGACTAGCGGGCTCGGGGGAGACCCAGTACTTC.

V and J are TRBV5-6 and TRBJ2-1; 8 nucleotides align to TRBD1. The V segment lost 3 bases and the J segment 3 bases; nucleotides outside the gene matches: 8. Germline CDR1 is SGHDT and CDR2 is YYEEEE. The CDR3 sequence is 16 residues long. CDR3 sequence: CASSWRTGIVYNEQFF. The CDR3 DNA is TGTGCCAGCAGCTGGAGGACAGGGATCGTCTACAATGAGCAGTTCTTC.

V usage is TRBV7-2 and J usage is TRBJ2-5; D unclear. Looked up from germline, CDR1 is SGHTA and CDR2 is FQGNSA. V was pared by 5 bases and J by 2 bases, with 6 bases between. This CDR3 spans 12 amino acids. DNA for the CDR3: TGTGCCAGCAGCACTTATCAAGAGACCCAGTACTTC. Protein product: CASSTYQETQYF.

The CDR3 DNA reads as TGTGCCAGCAGCAGACCTACTAGTAAAGATGAGCAGTTCTTC. It yields the protein CASSRPTSKDEQFF. The rearrangement uses TRBV21-1 and TRBJ2-1; the D call of TRBD2 is as the table states it, not checked on the DNA. TRBV21-1 is classified as a pseudogene. This CDR3 has 14 amino acids.

This sequence joins TRBV29-1 and TRBJ2-2, with a tentative D call TRBD2 (7 bases). Trimming cost V 4 bases and J 4 bases, with 13 bases left between them. CDR1 is SQVTM, CDR2 ANQGSEA, per germline. The CDR3 length is 14 residues. The CDR3 loop reads CSVGRGGGTGELFF. The CDR3, as DNA: TGCAGCGTTGGTAGGGGGGGCGGCACCGGGGAGCTGTTTTTT.

The genes are TRBV5-1 and TRBJ2-1; 11 positions match TRBD2. Germline trimming cut 3 bases from V and 10 bases from J; bases unmatched to any gene: 9. Germline values: CDR1 SGHRS, CDR2 YFSETQ. This CDR3 has 15 amino acids. The CDR3 spells CASSSGTSGSREQFF. DNA of the CDR3: TGCGCCAGCAGCTCAGGGACTAGCGGTTCGAGAGAGCAGTTCTTC.

This chain uses TRBV15 with TRBJ1-5; D gene ambiguous. The germline V and J ends were trimmed by 1 base and 0 bases, with 10 bases remaining between them. The CDR3 spans 16 residues. Germline lookup yields CDR1 LNHNV and CDR2 YYDKDF (reference sequence). CDR3 region: CATSRGGIDSNQPQHF. The CDR3 DNA is TGTGCCACCAGCAGAGGAGGGATTGATAGCAATCAGCCCCAGCATTTT. Combining the CDR3 with reference TRBV15 and TRBJ1-5 gives the whole variable domain DAMVIQNPRYQVTQFGKPVTLSCSQTLNHNVMYWYQQKSSQAPKLLFHYYDKDFNNEADTPDNFQSRRPNTSFCFLDIRSPGLGDTAMYLCATSRGGIDSNQPQHFGDGTRLSIL.

This sequence joins TRBV6-5 and TRBJ2-3, with 7 bases fitting TRBD2. The germline V gene has CDR1 MNHEY and CDR2 SVGAGI. CDR3 length equals 16 residues. Germline trimming cut 2 bases from V and 0 bases from J; bases unmatched to any gene: 5. CDR3 sequence reads: CASSYRNGGSTDTQYF. The CDR3 DNA follows: TGTGCCAGCAGTTACCGGAACGGGGGGAGCACAGATACGCAGTATTTT.

This clone was counted once. The rearrangement joins TRBV6-5 to TRBJ2-2; 7 bases are a match to TRBD1. Per the germline V gene, CDR1 is MNHEY and CDR2 is SVGAGI. J was trimmed by 0 bases and V by 7 bases; bases with no gene match: 5. The CDR3 is made up of 15 amino acids. CDR3 in amino acids: CASKRQGANTGELFF. DNA of the CDR3: TGTGCCAGCAAAAGACAGGGCGCGAACACCGGGGAGCTGTTTTTT.

CDR3 sequence reads: CASSTRLDTDTQYF. CDR3 DNA: TGTGCCAGCAGCACACGACTAGACACAGATACGCAGTATTTT. The chain is built from TRBV11-2 and TRBJ2-3, with D perhaps matching TRBD2 (6 bases). The V end lost 5 bases, the J end lost 2 bases, and 11 bases lay between the germline ends. The CDR3 is 14 residues long. Germline CDR1 SGHAT, CDR2 FQNNGV.

This chain links TRBV7-6 with TRBJ2-6, with 10 bases fitting TRBD1. The CDR3 is 19 residues long. Looked up from germline, CDR1 is SGHVS and CDR2 is FNYEAQ. J was trimmed by 0 bases and V by 2 bases; bases with no gene match: 7. The CDR3 reads CASSLMGGTGASGANVLTF. As DNA, the CDR3 is TGTGCCAGCAGCTTAATGGGCGGGACAGGGGCCTCTGGGGCCAACGTCCTGACTTTC.

This rearrangement joins TRBV12-3 or TRBV12-4 to TRBJ2-7; possible D gene TRBD2, 5 bases. This CDR3 comprises 12 residues. Trimming removed 2 bases from V and 6 bases from J, with 8 bases in between. CDR3: CASSLTRGEQYF. For the CDR3, the DNA is TGTGCCAGCAGTTTAACTAGAGGCGAGCAGTACTTC.

CDR3 residues: CASSSREVGTDTQYF. The CDR3 bases are TGTGCCAGCAGCTCCCGAGAAGTGGGCACAGATACGCAGTATTTT. This chain uses TRBV9 with TRBJ2-3; D uncertain. CDR1 SGDLS and CDR2 YYNGEE come from the germline V gene. CDR3 size: 15 residues. Trimming removed 4 bases at V and 1 base at J, with 13 bases between. The full variable domain, its missing parts supplied by reference TRBV9 and TRBJ2-3, is DSGVTQTPKHLITATGQRVTLRCSPRSGDLSVYWYQQSLDQGLQFLIQYYNGEERAKGNILERFSAQQFPDLHSELNLSSLELGDSALYFCASSSREVGTDTQYFGPGTRLTVL.

V and J are TRBV27 and TRBJ2-3, with 8 bases aligning to TRBD1. The CDR3 totals 16 residues. The ends lost 5 bases at V and 5 bases at J; junction bases unmatched: 12. The germline gives CDR1 MNHEY, CDR2 SMNVEV (reference sequence). The chain's CDR3 is CASSGNLDRAIDTQYF. The CDR3 bases are TGTGCCAGCAGTGGAAACTTGGACAGGGCGATAGATACGCAGTATTTT.

This chain connects TRBV5-6 to TRBJ2-3, with 11 positions matching TRBD1. There are 17 residues in the CDR3. V lost 4 bases, J lost 2 bases, and 9 bases stayed unmatched. Germline V gene data show CDR1 as SGHDT and CDR2 as YYEEEE. For the CDR3, the DNA is TGTGCCAGCAGCGAGGGGACAGGGGGAATCATCACAGATACGCAGTATTTT. Protein sequence: CASSEGTGGIITDTQYF.